The 23 T cell receptor beta chains given below trace back to one sample, sequenced in a study of blood T cell repertoires in COVID-19. The method was immunoSEQ multiplex PCR; TCRdb's version includes in-frame clones alone and lacks a portion of them. This sample has about 150,000 clones, with approximately 85% found just once. The specimen sequenced was peripheral blood. These receptors were taken from a woman aged 60 to 75 with COVID-19, enrolled during active disease.

Here the CDR3 DNA reads TGTGCCAGCAGTTACCCCAACCAAGAGACCCAGTACTTC. This encodes CASSYPNQETQYF. This chain links TRBV6-2 or TRBV6-3 with TRBJ2-5; no clear D. Germline V gene data show CDR1 as MNHEY and CDR2 as SVGEGT. Trimming pared 2 bases from V and 0 bases from J, leaving 4 bases between. The CDR3 length is 13 residues.

The chain carries TRBV11-2 and TRBJ2-3; 13 bases are a match to TRBD2. J was trimmed by 4 bases and V by 6 bases; bases with no gene match: 7. CDR1 and CDR2 from the germline V gene are SGHAT and FQNNGV. The CDR3 totals 16 residues. CDR3 sequence: CASRPGLAGVADTQYF. The DNA for the CDR3 is TGTGCCAGCAGGCCAGGACTAGCGGGGGTTGCAGATACGCAGTATTTT.

The V gene is TRBV7-2, the J gene TRBJ1-2, with D maybe TRBD1 (5 bases). The V gene's germline CDR1 is SGHTA and CDR2 FQGNSA. Trimming stripped 5 bases from V and 2 bases from J, with 15 bases between. The CDR3 runs 15 residues. CDR3 loop: CASSEYAGKNYGYTF. DNA for the CDR3: TGTGCCAGCAGCGAATACGCAGGGAAGAACTATGGCTACACCTTC.

This chain joins TRBV24-1 and TRBJ2-5; TRBD1 might be the D (6 bases). CDR1 is KGHDR, CDR2 SFDVKD, per germline. The CDR3 totals 13 residues. V was clipped by 5 bases and J by 8 bases, with 14 bases between them. CDR3 protein: CATSGPDSVTQYF. The DNA of the CDR3 is TGTGCCACCAGTGGTCCGGACAGCGTTACCCAGTACTTC.

The V call is TRBV5-1, the J call TRBJ1-2; 9 nucleotides match TRBD1. Germline values: CDR1 SGHRS, CDR2 YFSETQ. The trim removed 4 bases at V and 8 bases at J, leaving 9 bases unmatched. This CDR3 contains 14 residues. For the CDR3, the DNA is TGCGCCAGCAGCCCGGGGACAGGGAAAGTGGGCTACACCTTC. The encoded protein is CASSPGTGKVGYTF.

The chain combines TRBV9 with TRBJ2-1; 11 bases are shared with TRBD2. The ends lost 1 base at V and 0 bases at J; junction bases unmatched: 18. Germline V gene sequence: CDR1 SGDLS, CDR2 YYNGEE. The length of the CDR3 is 22 residues. The CDR3 reads CASSVSLPTSGDPLSSYNEQFF. CDR3 DNA sequence: TGTGCCAGCAGCGTAAGCTTACCGACTAGCGGGGACCCCCTGAGCTCCTACAATGAGCAGTTCTTC.

This clone is a singleton in its sample. The chain recombines TRBV4-1 with TRBJ2-3; TRBD1 matches 7 bases. Germline V lookup: CDR1 MGHRA, CDR2 YSYEKL. CDR3 size: 16 residues. The trim removed 4 bases at V and 0 bases at J, leaving 7 bases unmatched. In DNA, the CDR3 is TGCGCCAGCAGCCGCCAACAGGGGCCGAGCACAGATACGCAGTATTTT. The encoded protein is CASSRQQGPSTDTQYF.

This clone was counted once. The chain links TRBV30 to TRBJ2-1, with D tentatively TRBD1 (6 bases). CDR1 is GTSNPN, CDR2 SVGIG, per germline (reference sequence). The CDR3 consists of 15 residues. V lost 2 bases, J lost 4 bases, and 15 bases lay in between. Here the CDR3 reads CAWSLTGLSYNEQFF. The CDR3 region has the DNA TGTGCCTGGAGTCTTACAGGGTTATCTTACAATGAGCAGTTCTTC.

This clone was counted a single time. V gene TRBV19 combines with J gene TRBJ2-5; D gene ambiguous. V was shortened by 5 bases and J by 3 bases, with 25 bases between the two germline ends. This CDR3 contains 18 residues. Germline CDR1 LNHDA, CDR2 SQIVND (reference sequence). CDR3 residues: CASSLIGSLQAYKETQYF. The CDR3 DNA follows: TGTGCCAGTAGTTTAATTGGAAGCCTCCAAGCGTATAAAGAGACCCAGTACTTC.

The V gene is TRBV6-4, the J gene TRBJ1-6; tentatively, D is TRBD1 (5 bases). This CDR3 is built from 14 residues. Germline lookup yields CDR1 MRHNA and CDR2 SNTAGT. The V gene lost 2 bases and the J gene lost 8 bases, with 10 bases spanning the gap. This CDR3 reads CASSDGASYSPLHF. CDR3 DNA: TGTGCCAGCAGTGACGGGGCGAGCTATTCACCCCTCCACTTT.

The chain has TRBV7-3 and TRBJ2-2; D gene ambiguous. Between the trimmed V and J ends, which lost 5 bases and 4 bases, there was a span of 14 bases. CDR3 length: 15 amino acids. Germline assignment: CDR1 SGHTA and CDR2 FQGTGA. This CDR3 reads CASSPDLYGTGELFF. The CDR3 DNA is TGTGCCAGCAGCCCCGACTTGTATGGCACCGGGGAGCTGTTTTTT. Drawing the rest from reference TRBV7-3 and TRBJ2-2, the complete variable domain is GAGVSQTPSNKVTEKGKYVELRCDPISGHTALYWYRQSLGQGPEFLIYFQGTGAADDSGLPNDRFFAVRPEGSVSTLKIQRTERGDSAVYLCASSPDLYGTGELFFGEGSRLTVL.

This clone was observed once. The CDR3 spells CASSSTNSGGQETQYF. In nucleotides, the CDR3 is TGTGCCAGCAGCTCGACAAATAGCGGGGGACAAGAGACCCAGTACTTC. The chain is built from TRBV7-2 and TRBJ2-5; TRBD2 aligns across 9 bases. Germline V gives CDR1 SGHTA, CDR2 FQGNSA. V was pared by 4 bases and J by 2 bases, with 8 bases of the junction left unmatched. The CDR3 length is 16 residues.

This clone has more than one count but fewer than ten. The genes are TRBV2 and TRBJ2-2, with 8 bases aligning to TRBD1. J gave up 1 base and V 7 bases, and 2 bases lay outside the gene matches. The CDR3 is made up of 14 amino acids. Germline V gene lookup returns CDR1 SNHLY and CDR2 FYNNEI. Here the CDR3 DNA reads TGTGCCAGCATCGGACAGGGGAACACCGGGGAGCTGTTTTTT. The encoded protein is CASIGQGNTGELFF. Using reference TRBV2 and TRBJ2-2 for the parts outside the CDR3, the full variable domain is EPEVTQTPSHQVTQMGQEVILRCVPISNHLYFYWYRQILGQKVEFLVSFYNNEISEKSEIFDDQFSVERPDGSNFTLKIRSTKLEDSAMYFCASIGQGNTGELFFGEGSRLTVL.

The J gene is TRBJ1-2, the V gene TRBV5-1; D is undetermined. In germline, CDR1 is SGHRS, CDR2 YFSETQ. Trimming stripped 0 bases from V and 2 bases from J, with 5 bases between. CDR3 length equals 13 residues. CDR3 amino acids: CASSLAGNYGYTF. The CDR3 region has the DNA TGCGCCAGCAGCTTGGCGGGGAACTATGGCTACACCTTC.

This chain links TRBV24-1 with TRBJ2-1; D might be TRBD2 (7 bases). The CDR3 contains 16 residues. Germline-derived CDR1 and CDR2 are KGHDR and SFDVKD. Trimming shortened V by 2 bases and J by 0 bases, and 10 bases separated the two germline ends. CDR3 DNA: TGTGCCACCAGTGATTGGAGGGGGGGCTCCTACAATGAGCAGTTCTTC. As protein: CATSDWRGGSYNEQFF.

The chain has TRBV4-1 and TRBJ2-4; 8 bases fit TRBD2. CDR3 length: 16 amino acids. The trim removed 0 bases at V and 6 bases at J, leaving 7 bases unmatched. Germline CDR1 and CDR2: MGHRA and YSYEKL. The CDR3 bases are TGCGCCAGCAGCCAAGATCCGGGGGGGCCGAGAAACATTCAGTACTTC. Translating gives CASSQDPGGPRNIQYF.

This clone was picked up one time. The J gene is TRBJ1-2, the V gene TRBV5-4; D is unclear. In germline, CDR1 is SGHNT, CDR2 YYREEE (reference sequence). V was shortened by 3 bases and J by 0 bases, with 9 bases between the two germline ends. The CDR3 spans 14 residues. Written as DNA, the CDR3 is TGTGCCAGCAGCTGGACTGAATCTAACTATGGCTACACCTTC. It specifies CASSWTESNYGYTF.

The genes are TRBV13 and TRBJ1-3; maybe TRBD1 (5 bases). Trimming pared 5 bases from V and 9 bases from J, leaving 14 bases between. CDR1 PRHDT and CDR2 FYEKMQ come from the germline V gene (reference sequence). CDR3 length: 13 amino acids. CDR3 in DNA: TGTGCCAGCAGCGGAGGGACGGGGGGCACCATATATTTT. Encoded protein: CASSGGTGGTIYF.

CDR3 sequence (DNA): TGCAGTGCTAGTCCCCGGGTGGCAGCTAGCAATCAGCCCCAGCATTTT. Its protein product is CSASPRVAASNQPQHF. This rearrangement joins TRBV20-1 to TRBJ1-5; D ambiguous. Germline V CDR1 and CDR2: DFQATT, SNEGSKA (reference sequence). V lost 3 bases and J lost 0, with 15 bases in between. The CDR3 consists of 16 residues.

The chain uses TRBV19 and TRBJ1-2, with TRBD1 matching over 8 bases. This CDR3 has 13 residues. V trimming: 8 bases; J trimming: 8 bases; junction bases outside the gene matches: 10. The germline gives CDR1 LNHDA, CDR2 SQIVND (reference sequence). The CDR3 sequence: CASYRTGLGGYTF. In nucleotides, the CDR3 is TGTGCCAGTTACCGGACAGGGCTGGGGGGCTACACCTTC. The variable domain in full, with the rest retrieved from reference TRBV19 and TRBJ1-2, is DGGITQSPKYLFRKEGQNVTLSCEQNLNHDAMYWYRQDPGQGLRLIYYSQIVNDFQKGDIAEGYSVSREKKESFPLTVTSAQKNPTAFYLCASYRTGLGGYTFGSGTRLTVV.

The J gene is TRBJ1-4, the V gene TRBV3-1 (or the pseudogene TRBV3-2), with TRBD1 matching 8 bases. CDR1 and CDR2 (germline): LGHDT, YNNKEL (reference sequence). This CDR3 has 15 amino acids. V dropped 2 bases and J dropped 8; count of bases not matched to a gene: 7. The CDR3 sequence: CASSQPQGAGEKLFF. DNA for the CDR3: TGTGCCAGCAGCCAACCTCAGGGGGCGGGGGAAAAACTGTTTTTT.

This chain links TRBV4-2 with TRBJ1-1; D not certain. V was pared by 7 bases and J by 2 bases, with 8 bases between. CDR1 is LGHNA and CDR2 is YNFKEQ in the germline V gene. The CDR3 runs 12 residues. This CDR3 is CASKEGNTEAFF. The CDR3 region has the DNA TGTGCCAGCAAGGAGGGTAACACTGAAGCTTTCTTT.

V usage is TRBV7-9 and J usage is TRBJ1-4; TRBD1 might be the D (5 bases). CDR1 and CDR2 (germline): SEHNR, FQNEAQ (reference sequence). Trimming took off 1 base at V and 7 bases at J, with 10 bases between the two ends. This CDR3 comprises 14 residues. CDR3 sequence reads: CASSLGGGSEKLFF. In nucleotides, the CDR3 is TGTGCCAGCAGCTTAGGCGGGGGAAGTGAAAAACTGTTTTTT.